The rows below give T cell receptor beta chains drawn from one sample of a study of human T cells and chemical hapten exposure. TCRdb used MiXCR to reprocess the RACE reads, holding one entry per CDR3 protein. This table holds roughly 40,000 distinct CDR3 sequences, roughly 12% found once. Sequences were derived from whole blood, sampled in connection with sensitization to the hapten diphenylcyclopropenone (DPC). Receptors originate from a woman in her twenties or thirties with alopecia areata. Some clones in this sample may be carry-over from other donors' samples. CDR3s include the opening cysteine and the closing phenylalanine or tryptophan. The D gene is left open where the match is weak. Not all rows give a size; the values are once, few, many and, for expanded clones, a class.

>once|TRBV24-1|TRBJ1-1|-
TGTGCCACCATGTCTGGGGAATGGGACACTGAAGCTTTCTTT
CATMSGEWDTEAFF
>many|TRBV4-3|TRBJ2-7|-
TGCGCCAGCAGCCAAGATTTGCCCCAAGGGTCCTACGAGCAGTACTTC
CASSQDLPQGSYEQYF
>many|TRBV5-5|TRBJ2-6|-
TGTGCCAGCAGCTTGTGGTCGCAGGAGTTCTCTGGGGCCAACGTCCTGACTTTC
CASSLWSQEFSGANVLTF
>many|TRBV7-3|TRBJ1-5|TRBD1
TGTGCCAGCAGCTTAGAGACAGGGAAAGAAGGCTATCAGCCCCAGCATTTT
CASSLETGKEGYQPQHF
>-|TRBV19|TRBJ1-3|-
TGTGCCAGTAGTACGGGCTCCAACTCTGGAAACACCATATATTTT
CASSTGSNSGNTIYF
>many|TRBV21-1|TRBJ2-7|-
TGTGCCAGCAGCAGGCCCACGGGGTTCCGGAAGCTGGCATATCCGAGGGTTGCCTACGAGCAGTACTTC
CASSRPTGFRKLAYPRVAYEQYF
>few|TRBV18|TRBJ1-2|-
TGTGCCAGCTCACCACCGGCGGCGCCCAACTATGGCTACACCTTC
CASSPPAAPNYGYTF
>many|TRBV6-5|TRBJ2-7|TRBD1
TGTGCCAGCAAGGGGGCAGGGCCCTACGAGCAGTACTTC
CASKGAGPYEQYF
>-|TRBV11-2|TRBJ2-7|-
TGTGCCAGCAGCGGGTTCGTCGGCGGCGCCTACAAGCAGTACTTC
CASSGFVGGAYKQYF
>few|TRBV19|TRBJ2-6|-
TGTGCCAGTAGTACACAGGGTTCGGGGGCCAACGTCCTGACTTTC
CASSTQGSGANVLTF
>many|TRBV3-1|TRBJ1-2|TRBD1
TGTGCCAGCAGCCAAGATCCGGGACAGGTTGGCTACACCTTC
CASSQDPGQVGYTF
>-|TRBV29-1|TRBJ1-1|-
TGCAGCGTTGAATTTGAGAACTATGACACTGAAGCTTTCTTT
CSVEFENYDTEAFF
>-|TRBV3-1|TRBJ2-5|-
TGTGCCAGCAGCCCCGGGGTAGCCCACCAAGAGACCCAGTACTTC
CASSPGVAHQETQYF
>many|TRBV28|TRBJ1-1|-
TGTGCCAGCAGCGGGGGGGGTGCGGCGCCGAACACTGAAGCTTTCTTT
CASSGGGAAPNTEAFF
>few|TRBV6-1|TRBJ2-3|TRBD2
TGTGCCAGCAGACGAGCGGGAGTTGGATCGATGACAGATACGCAGTATTTT
CASRRAGVGSMTDTQYF
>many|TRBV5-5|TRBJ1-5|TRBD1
TGTGCCAGCAGCTTGCGGCAGGGGGACCAGCCCCAGCATTTT
CASSLRQGDQPQHF
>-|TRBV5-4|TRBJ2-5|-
TGTGCCAGCAGCCCCCAGCCCGGTGGTGTTGAGACTCGGTACTTC
CASSPQPGGVETRYF
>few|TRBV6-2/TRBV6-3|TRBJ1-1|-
TGTGCCAGCAGTTACGGCAGGACCCCAAGGGCTTTCTTT
CASSYGRTPRAFF
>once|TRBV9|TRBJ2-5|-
TGTGCCAGCAGCGTAGGGGGGACGCAGTACCAAGAGACCCAGTACTTC
CASSVGGTQYQETQYF